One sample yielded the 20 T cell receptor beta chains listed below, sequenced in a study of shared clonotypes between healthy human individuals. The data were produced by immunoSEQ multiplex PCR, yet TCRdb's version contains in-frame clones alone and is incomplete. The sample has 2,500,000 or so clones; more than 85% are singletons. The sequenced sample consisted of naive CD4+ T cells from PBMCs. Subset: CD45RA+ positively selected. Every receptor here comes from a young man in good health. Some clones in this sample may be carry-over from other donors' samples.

CDR3 sequence reads: CSGITDTQYF. CDR3 nucleotides: TGCAGCGGGATCACAGATACGCAGTATTTT. J is TRBJ2-3 and V is TRBV29-1; no reliable D call. The germline gives CDR1 SQVTM, CDR2 ANQGSEA. This CDR3 has 10 residues. Trimming took 7 bases from V and 2 from J, leaving 4 bases between them.

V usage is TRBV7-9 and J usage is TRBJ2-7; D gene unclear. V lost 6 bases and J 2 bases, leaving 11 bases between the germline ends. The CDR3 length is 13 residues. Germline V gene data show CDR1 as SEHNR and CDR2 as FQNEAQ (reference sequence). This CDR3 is CASRDGLAYEQYF. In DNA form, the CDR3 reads TGTGCCAGCAGGGACGGGTTAGCCTACGAGCAGTACTTC. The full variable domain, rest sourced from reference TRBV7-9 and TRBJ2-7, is DTGVSQNPRHKITKRGQNVTFRCDPISEHNRLYWYRQTLGQGPEFLTYFQNEAQLEKSRLLSDRFSAERPKGSFSTLEIQRTEQGDSAMYLCASRDGLAYEQYFGPGTRLTVT.

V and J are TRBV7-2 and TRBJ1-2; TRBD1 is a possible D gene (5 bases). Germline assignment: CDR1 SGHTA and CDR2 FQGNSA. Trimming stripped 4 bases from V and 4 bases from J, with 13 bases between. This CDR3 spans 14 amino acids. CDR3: CASSYPPGSYGYTF. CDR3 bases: TGTGCCAGCAGCTACCCCCCAGGGTCCTATGGCTACACCTTC.

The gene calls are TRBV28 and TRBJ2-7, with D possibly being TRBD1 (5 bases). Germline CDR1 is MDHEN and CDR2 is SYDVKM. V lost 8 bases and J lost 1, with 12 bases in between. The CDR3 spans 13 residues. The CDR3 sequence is CASSKGHSYEQYF. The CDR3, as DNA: TGTGCCAGCTCAAAGGGGCATTCCTACGAGCAGTACTTC.

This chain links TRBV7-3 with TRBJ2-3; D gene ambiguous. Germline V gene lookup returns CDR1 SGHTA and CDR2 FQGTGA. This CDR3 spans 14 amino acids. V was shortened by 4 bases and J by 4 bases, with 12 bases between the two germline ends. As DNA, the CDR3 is TGTGCCAGCAGCTCCCCCAGATTCGCAGATACGCAGTATTTT. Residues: CASSSPRFADTQYF.

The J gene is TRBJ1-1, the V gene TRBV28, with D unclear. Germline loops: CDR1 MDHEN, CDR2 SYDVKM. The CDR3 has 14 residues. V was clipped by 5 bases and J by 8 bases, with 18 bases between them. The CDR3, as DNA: TGTGCCAGCAGTCCACCCAAGTTTCGGACCGAAGCTTTCTTT. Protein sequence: CASSPPKFRTEAFF.

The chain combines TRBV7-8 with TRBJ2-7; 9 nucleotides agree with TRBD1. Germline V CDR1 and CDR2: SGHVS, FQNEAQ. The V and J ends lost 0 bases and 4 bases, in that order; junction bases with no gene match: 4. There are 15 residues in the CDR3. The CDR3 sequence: CASSLAGTGYYEQYF. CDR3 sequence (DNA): TGTGCCAGCAGCTTAGCCGGGACAGGGTATTACGAGCAGTACTTC. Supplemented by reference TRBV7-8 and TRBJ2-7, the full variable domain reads GAGVSQSPRYKVAKRGQDVALRCDPISGHVSLFWYQQALGQGPEFLTYFQNEAQLDKSGLPSDRFFAERPEGSVSTLKIQRTQQEDSAVYLCASSLAGTGYYEQYFGPGTRLTVT.

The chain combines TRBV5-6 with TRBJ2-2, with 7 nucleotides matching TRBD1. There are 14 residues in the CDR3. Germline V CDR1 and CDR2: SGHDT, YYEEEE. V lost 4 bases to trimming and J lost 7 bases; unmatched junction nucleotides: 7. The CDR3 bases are TGTGCCAGCAGCGCCGACAGGGTGGGCGGGGAGCTGTTTTTT. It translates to CASSADRVGGELFF.

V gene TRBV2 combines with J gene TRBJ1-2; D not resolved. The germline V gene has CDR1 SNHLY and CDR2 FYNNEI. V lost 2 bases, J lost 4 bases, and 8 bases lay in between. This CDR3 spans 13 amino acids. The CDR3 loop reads CASSERAPYGYTF. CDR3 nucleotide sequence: TGTGCCAGCAGTGAAAGGGCCCCCTATGGCTACACCTTC.

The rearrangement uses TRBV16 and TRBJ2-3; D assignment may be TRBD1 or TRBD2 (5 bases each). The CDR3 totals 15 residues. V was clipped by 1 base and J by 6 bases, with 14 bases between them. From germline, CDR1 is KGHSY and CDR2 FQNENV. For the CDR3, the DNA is TGTGCCAGCAGCCAATATCGGGGCTTCAGGGATACGCAGTATTTT. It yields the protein CASSQYRGFRDTQYF.

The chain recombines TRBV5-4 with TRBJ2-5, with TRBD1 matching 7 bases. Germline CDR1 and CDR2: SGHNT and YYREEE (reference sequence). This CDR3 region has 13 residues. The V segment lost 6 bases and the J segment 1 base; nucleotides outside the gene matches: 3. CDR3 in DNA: TGTGCCAGCACCGAGGGGGCCCAAGAGACCCAGTACTTC. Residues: CASTEGAQETQYF.

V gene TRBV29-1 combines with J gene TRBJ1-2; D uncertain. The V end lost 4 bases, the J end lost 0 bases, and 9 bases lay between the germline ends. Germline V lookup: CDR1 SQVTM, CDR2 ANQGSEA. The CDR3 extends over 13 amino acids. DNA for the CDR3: TGCAGCGTTGGTCCGGGAGCTAACTATGGCTACACCTTC. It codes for CSVGPGANYGYTF.

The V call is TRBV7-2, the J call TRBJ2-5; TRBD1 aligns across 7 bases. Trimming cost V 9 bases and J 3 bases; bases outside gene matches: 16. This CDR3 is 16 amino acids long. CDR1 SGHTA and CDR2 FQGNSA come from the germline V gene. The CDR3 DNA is TGTGCCAGTAGTAGATTTCCCGGGACAGCAAAAGAGACCCAGTACTTC. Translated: CASSRFPGTAKETQYF.

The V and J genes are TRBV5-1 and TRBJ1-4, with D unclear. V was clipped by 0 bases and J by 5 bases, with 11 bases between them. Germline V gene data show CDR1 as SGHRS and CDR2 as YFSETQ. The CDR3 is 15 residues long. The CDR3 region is CASSLVGRGNEKLFF. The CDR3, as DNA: TGCGCCAGCAGCTTGGTTGGGAGAGGAAATGAAAAACTGTTTTTT. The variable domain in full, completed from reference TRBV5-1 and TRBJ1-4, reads KAGVTQTPRYLIKTRGQQVTLSCSPISGHRSVSWYQQTPGQGLQFLFEYFSETQRNKGNFPGRFSGRQFSNSRSEMNVSTLELGDSALYLCASSLVGRGNEKLFFGSGTQLSVL.

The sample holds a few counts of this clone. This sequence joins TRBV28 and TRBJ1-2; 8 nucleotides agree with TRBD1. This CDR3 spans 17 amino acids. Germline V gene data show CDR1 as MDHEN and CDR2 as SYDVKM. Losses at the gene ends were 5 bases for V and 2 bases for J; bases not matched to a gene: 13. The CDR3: CASSPQTGVGVNYGYTF. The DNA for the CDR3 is TGTGCCAGCAGTCCGCAGACAGGGGTGGGAGTCAACTATGGCTACACCTTC.

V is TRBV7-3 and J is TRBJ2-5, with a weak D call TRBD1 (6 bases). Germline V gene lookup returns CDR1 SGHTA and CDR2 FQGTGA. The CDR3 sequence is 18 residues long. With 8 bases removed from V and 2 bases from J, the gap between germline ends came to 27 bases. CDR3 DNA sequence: TGTGCCAGCTGGGCCCAGGGGCCGATAATAAAAGAACAAGAGACCCAGTACTTC. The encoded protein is CASWAQGPIIKEQETQYF.

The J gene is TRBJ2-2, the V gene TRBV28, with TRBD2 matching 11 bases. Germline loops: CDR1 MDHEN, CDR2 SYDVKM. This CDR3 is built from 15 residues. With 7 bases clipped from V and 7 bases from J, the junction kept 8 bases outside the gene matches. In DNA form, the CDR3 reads TGTGCCAGCACCACTAGCGGGAGACGGAACGGGGAGCTGTTTTTT. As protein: CASTTSGRRNGELFF.

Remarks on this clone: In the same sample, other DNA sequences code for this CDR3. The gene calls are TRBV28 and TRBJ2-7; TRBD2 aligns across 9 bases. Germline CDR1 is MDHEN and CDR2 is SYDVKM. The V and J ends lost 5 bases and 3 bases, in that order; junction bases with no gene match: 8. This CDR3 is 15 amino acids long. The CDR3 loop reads CASSLPGTSSYEQYF. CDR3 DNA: TGTGCCAGCAGTCTCCCCGGGACTAGCAGCTACGAGCAGTACTTC.

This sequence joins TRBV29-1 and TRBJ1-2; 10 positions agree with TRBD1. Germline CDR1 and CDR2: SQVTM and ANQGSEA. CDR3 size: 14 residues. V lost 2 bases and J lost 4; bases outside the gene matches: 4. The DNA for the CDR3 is TGCAGCGTTGAAAAGGGACAGGGGACCTATGGCTACACCTTC. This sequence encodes CSVEKGQGTYGYTF. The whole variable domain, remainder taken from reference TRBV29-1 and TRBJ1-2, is SAVISQKPSRDICQRGTSLTIQCQVDSQVTMMFWYRQQPGQSLTLIATANQGSEATYESGFVIDKFPISRPNLTFSTLTVSNMSPEDSSIYLCSVEKGQGTYGYTFGSGTRLTVV.

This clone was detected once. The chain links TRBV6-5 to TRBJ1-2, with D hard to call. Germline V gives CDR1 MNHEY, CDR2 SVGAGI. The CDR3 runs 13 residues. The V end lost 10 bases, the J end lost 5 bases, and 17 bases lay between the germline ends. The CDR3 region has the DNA TGTGCCACCTTGACGGGGATTGGATATGGCTACACCTTC. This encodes CATLTGIGYGYTF.